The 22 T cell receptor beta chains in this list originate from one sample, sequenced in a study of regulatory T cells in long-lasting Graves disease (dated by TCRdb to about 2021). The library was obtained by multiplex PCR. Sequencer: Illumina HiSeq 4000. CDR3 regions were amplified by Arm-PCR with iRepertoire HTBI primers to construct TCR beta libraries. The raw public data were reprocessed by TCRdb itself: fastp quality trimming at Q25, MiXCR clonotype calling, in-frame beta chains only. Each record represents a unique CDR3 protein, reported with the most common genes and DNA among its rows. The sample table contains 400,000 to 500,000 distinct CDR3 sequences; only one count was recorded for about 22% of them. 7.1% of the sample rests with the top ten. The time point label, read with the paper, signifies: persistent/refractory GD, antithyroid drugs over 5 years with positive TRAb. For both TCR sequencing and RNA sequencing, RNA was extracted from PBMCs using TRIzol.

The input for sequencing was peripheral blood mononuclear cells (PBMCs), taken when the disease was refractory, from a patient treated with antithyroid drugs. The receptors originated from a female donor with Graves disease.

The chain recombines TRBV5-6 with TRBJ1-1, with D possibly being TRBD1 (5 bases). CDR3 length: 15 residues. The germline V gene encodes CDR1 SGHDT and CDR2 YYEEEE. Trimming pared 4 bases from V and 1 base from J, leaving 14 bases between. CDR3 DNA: TGTGCCAGCAGCCGGAGGGGAGGGTCGAACACTGAAGCTTTCTTT. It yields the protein CASSRRGGSNTEAFF.

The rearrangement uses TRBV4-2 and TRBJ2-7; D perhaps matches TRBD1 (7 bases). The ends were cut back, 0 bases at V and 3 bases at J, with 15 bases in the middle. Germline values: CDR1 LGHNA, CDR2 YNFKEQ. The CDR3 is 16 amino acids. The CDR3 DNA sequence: TGTGCCAGCAGCCAAGAGTCTCAGGGGGGAAACTACGAGCAGTACTTC. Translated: CASSQESQGGNYEQYF.

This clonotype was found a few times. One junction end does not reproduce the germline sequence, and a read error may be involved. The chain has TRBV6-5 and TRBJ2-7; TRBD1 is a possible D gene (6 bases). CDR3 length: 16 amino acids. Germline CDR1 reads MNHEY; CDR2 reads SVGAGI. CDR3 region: CASSYGASGDELRLNF. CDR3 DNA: TGTGCCAGCAGTTACGGCGCATCAGGGGACGAACTACGGTTGAACTTC.

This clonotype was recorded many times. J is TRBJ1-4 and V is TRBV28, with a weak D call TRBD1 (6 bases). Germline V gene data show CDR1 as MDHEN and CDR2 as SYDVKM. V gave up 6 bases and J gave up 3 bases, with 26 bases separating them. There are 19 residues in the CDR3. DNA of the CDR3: TGTGCCAGCAGGTTCACCCGGTGGGGGGCGAGGCAAGCTAATGAAAAACTGTTTTTT. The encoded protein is CASRFTRWGARQANEKLFF.

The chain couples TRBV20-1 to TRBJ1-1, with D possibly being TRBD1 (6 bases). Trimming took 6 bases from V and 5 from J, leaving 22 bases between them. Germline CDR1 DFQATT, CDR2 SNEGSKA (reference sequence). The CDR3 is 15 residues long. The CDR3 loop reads CSAQGGGGGETEAFF. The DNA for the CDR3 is TGCAGTGCCCAGGGAGGGGGAGGAGGTGAAACTGAAGCTTTCTTT.

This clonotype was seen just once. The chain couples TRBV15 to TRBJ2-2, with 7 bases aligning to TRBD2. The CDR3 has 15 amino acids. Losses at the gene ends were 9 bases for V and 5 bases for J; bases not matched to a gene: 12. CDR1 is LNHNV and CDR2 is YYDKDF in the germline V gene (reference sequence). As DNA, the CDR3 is TGTGCCACGAGGAAGGTGGGGGGGGATACCGGGGAGCTGTTTTTT. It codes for CATRKVGGDTGELFF.

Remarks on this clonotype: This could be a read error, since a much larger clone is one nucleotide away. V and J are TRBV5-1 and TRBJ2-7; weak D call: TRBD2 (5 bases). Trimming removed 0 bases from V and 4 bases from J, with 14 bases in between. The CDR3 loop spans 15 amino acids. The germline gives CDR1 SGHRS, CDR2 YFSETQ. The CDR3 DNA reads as TGCGCCAGCAGCTTGGTTCCGGAGGTCTCTTACGAGCAGTACTTC. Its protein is CASSLVPEVSYEQYF.

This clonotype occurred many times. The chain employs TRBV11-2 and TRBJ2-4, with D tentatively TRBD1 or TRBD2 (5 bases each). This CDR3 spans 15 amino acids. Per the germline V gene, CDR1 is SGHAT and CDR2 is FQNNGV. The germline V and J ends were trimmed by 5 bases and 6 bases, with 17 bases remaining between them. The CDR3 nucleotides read TGTGCCAGCAGCAACCCGGGACGCCGGCCAAACATTCAGTACTTC. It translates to CASSNPGRRPNIQYF.

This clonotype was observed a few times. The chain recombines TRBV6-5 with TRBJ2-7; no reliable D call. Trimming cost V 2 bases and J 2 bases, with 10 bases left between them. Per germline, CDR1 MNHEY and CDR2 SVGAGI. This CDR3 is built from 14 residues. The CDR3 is CASSYINSPYEQYF. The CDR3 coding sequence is TGTGCCAGCAGTTACATTAACAGTCCCTACGAGCAGTACTTC.

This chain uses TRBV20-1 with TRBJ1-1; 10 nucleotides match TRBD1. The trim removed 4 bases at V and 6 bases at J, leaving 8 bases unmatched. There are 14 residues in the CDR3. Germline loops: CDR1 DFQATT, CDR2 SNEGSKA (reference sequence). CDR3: CSATPGQGRPEAFF. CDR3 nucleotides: TGCAGTGCTACTCCGGGACAGGGGAGGCCTGAAGCTTTCTTT.

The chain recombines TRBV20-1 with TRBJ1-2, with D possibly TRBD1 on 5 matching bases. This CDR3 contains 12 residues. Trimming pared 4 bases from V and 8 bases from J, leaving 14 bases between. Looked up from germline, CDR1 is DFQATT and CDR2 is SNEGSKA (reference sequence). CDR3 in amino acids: CSAIKGEEGYTF. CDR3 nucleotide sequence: TGCAGTGCTATTAAAGGGGAGGAGGGCTACACCTTC.

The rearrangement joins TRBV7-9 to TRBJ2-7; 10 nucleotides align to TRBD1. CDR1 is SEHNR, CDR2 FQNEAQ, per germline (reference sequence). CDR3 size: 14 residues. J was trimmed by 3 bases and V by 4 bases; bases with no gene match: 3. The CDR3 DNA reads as TGTGCCAGCAGCTGGGGACAGGGGTTCTACGAGCAGTACTTC. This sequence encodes CASSWGQGFYEQYF.

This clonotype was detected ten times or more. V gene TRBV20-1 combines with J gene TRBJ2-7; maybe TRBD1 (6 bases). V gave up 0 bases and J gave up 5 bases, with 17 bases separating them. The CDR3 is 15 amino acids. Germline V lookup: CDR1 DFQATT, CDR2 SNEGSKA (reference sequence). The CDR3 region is CSARDFRQGNDEQYF. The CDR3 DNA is TGCAGTGCTAGAGATTTCAGGCAGGGGAACGACGAGCAGTACTTC.

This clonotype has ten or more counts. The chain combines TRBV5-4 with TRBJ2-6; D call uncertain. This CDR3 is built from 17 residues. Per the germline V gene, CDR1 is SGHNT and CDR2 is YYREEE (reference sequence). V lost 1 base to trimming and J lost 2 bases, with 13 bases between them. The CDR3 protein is CASSLFGLWAGANVLTF. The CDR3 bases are TGTGCCAGCAGCTTGTTTGGTTTGTGGGCTGGGGCCAACGTCCTGACTTTC.

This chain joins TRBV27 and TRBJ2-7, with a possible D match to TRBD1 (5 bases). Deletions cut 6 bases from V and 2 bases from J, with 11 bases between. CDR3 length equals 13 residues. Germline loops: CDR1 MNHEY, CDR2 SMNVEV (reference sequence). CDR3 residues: CASRLARAYEQYF. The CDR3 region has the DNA TGTGCCAGCAGACTTGCCAGGGCCTACGAGCAGTACTTC.

This CDR3 is CASSQDQAHLYGYTF. CDR3 coding DNA: TGTGCCAGCAGCCAAGATCAGGCGCACCTCTATGGCTACACCTTC. The chain combines TRBV3-1 with TRBJ1-2; D gene ambiguous. The CDR3 runs to 15 residues. CDR1 is LGHDT and CDR2 is YNNKEL in the germline V gene (reference sequence). V lost 0 bases to trimming and J lost 4 bases, with 12 bases between them.

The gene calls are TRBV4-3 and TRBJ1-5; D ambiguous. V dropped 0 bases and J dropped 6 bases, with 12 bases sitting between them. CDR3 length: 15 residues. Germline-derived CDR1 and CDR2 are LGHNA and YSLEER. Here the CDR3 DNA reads TGCGCCAGCAGCCAAGATCACAGTCTGTTTCAGCCCCAGCATTTT. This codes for CASSQDHSLFQPQHF.

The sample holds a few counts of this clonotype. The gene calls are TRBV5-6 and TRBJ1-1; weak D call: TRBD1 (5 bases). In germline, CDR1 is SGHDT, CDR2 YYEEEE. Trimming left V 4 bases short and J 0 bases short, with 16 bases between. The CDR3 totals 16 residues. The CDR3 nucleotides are TGTGCCAGCAGCCTACTTTACAGGCTAATGAACACTGAAGCTTTCTTT. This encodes CASSLLYRLMNTEAFF.

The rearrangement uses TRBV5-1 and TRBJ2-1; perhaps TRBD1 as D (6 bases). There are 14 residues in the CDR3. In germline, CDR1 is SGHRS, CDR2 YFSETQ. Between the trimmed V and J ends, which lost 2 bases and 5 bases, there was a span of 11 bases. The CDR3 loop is CASSLWTADNEQFF. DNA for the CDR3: TGCGCCAGCAGCTTATGGACAGCGGACAATGAGCAGTTCTTC.

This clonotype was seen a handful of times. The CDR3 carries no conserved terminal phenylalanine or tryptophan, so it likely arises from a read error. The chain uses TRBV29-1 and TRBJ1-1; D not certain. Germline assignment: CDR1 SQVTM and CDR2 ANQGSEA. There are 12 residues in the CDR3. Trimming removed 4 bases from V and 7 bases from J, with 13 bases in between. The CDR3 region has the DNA TGCAGCGTTGTACAGTTTGGCAATGAAGCTTTCCTT. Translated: CSVVQFGNEAFL.

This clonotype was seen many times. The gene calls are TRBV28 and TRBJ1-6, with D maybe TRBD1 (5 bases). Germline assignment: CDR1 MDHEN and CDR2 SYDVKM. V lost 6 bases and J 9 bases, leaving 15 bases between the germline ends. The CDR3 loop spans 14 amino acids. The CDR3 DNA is TGTGCCAGCAGCCGGGGGGGAACTGCTTCACCCCTCCACTTT. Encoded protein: CASSRGGTASPLHF.

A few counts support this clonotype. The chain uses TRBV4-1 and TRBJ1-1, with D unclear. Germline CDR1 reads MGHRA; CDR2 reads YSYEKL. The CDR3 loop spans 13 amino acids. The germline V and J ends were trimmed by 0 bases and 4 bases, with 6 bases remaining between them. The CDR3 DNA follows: TGCGCCAGCAGCCAAGATACGGGCACTGAAGCTTTCTTT. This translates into CASSQDTGTEAFF.